Given below is one T cell receptor (beta chain) in context. This clonotype was recorded at least ten times. No cognate antigen has been identified for it. Base qualities are not recorded, but no much larger clone differs from it by a single base. A case-control design nested within a healthcare worker cohort in London, UK, was used, with weekly nasopharyngeal swab PCR tests and blood sampling performed. Healthcare workers were recruited during the week of the UK lockdown, between 23 and 31 March 2020, and followed weekly for up to about 16 weeks. The sample comes from a study of early T cells in non-severe SARS-CoV-2 infection (dated by TCRdb to the early 2020s). Concerning the study at large: TCR sequencing used bulk RNA from unsorted whole blood, so alpha and beta chains could not be paired. What the authors observed across the whole study: Matching against VDJdb was skewed toward anti-spike CD8 responses, likely underestimated virus-specific expansions, and missed private and CD4 specificities.

Receptors were amplified or captured by 5' RACE. The data were produced on a NextSeq 500. To correct for sequencing error and PCR bias, the TCR library protocol tagged individual cDNA molecules with unique molecular identifiers. Both TCR alpha and beta chains were sequenced, and tight co-correlation was observed between alpha and beta sequence abundances in each sample. The study's processing was this. Decombinator V4 was used to annotate TCR sequences for V gene, J gene and CDR3. TCRs were defined as expanded if a significant change between any two time points was detected under a Poisson model with p below 0.0001. TCR abundances were normalised to the total number of TCRs sequenced per sample and were expressed as counts per million. TRAV1-2 paired with TRAJ12, TRAJ20 or TRAJ33 defined MAIT TCRs, while TRAV10 paired with TRAJ18 defined iNKT TCRs. VDJdb, accessed on 1 November 2021, was searched for TCRs annotated for CMV, EBV and SARS-CoV-2, and TCRs annotated for more than one antigen were excluded. TCRdb passed the public sequencing reads through fastp at Q25 and MiXCR, retaining productive beta sequences. Duplicate CDR3 protein sequences are folded into a single record with the most common DNA and genes. The V and J calls come from TCRdb's annotation, not from the publication. The sample yields tens of thousands of distinct CDR3 sequences; approximately 10% were counted once. The ten top clones hold nearly 3% of the sample.

Cut back by 4 bases and 5 bases, the V and J ends lie 17 bases apart. Reading from cysteine to phenylalanine, the CDR3 counts 15 amino acids. The only DNA kept is the CDR3, 45 bases in frame from the first base. CDR1 PRHDT and CDR2 FYEKMQ are derived from the germline V gene (reference sequence). The sample in question was whole blood, obtained at baseline. Recombination connected TRBV13 to TRBJ1-1, with the D gene not clear enough to name. The receptor was derived from an adult who was a healthcare worker with PCR-confirmed SARS-CoV-2 infection or an uninfected control (not recorded which). In nucleotides, the sequence is TGTGCCAGCAGCTCGCTAAGCCGGGGAGGGACTGAAGCTTTCTTT. Its amino acids are CASSSLSRGGTEAFF.